The 32 T cell receptor beta chains given below trace back to one sample, sequenced in a study of T cells in Graves' hyperthyroidism and ophthalmopathy. Amplified TCR beta CDR3 regions came from RNA transcripts. TCR CDR3 underwent first-round RT-PCR with the HTBI primer set. TCRdb re-derived calls from the multiplex PCR reads in MiXCR, one entry per CDR3 protein. Counted here are about 760,000 distinct CDR3 sequences, 35% occurring once; the ten biggest clones make up roughly 31%. The source material was blood. The receptors stem from a woman aged 40 to 50 with Graves' hyperthyroidism.

Of note for this clonotype: One base away lies a much larger clone, so this may be a sequencing read error. The CDR3 spells CASGLRRLNTEAFF. The DNA of the CDR3 is TGTGCCAGCGGCCTCAGACGGTTGAACACTGAAGCTTTCTTT. The V and J genes are TRBV13 and TRBJ1-1; D unclear. Germline CDR1 is PRHDT and CDR2 is FYEKMQ (reference sequence). The CDR3 is 14 residues long. Trimming took 8 bases from V and 0 from J, leaving 13 bases between them.

V and J are TRBV12-3 or TRBV12-4 and TRBJ1-5, with unresolved D. Trimming left V 6 bases short and J 6 bases short, with 15 bases between. The CDR3 covers 14 residues. The CDR3 DNA reads TGTGCCAGCAGCCAGCGCGGAGAATTTCAGCCCCAGCATTTT. Protein: CASSQRGEFQPQHF.

This clonotype was counted a few times. The chain has TRBV2 and TRBJ1-6; 7 bases align to TRBD1. J lost 7 bases, V lost 6 bases, and 3 bases had no gene match. Germline-derived CDR1 and CDR2 are SNHLY and FYNNEI. The CDR3 runs 13 residues. CDR3 nucleotide sequence: TGTGCCAGCAGGACAGGGCTAAATTCACCCCTCCACTTT. Its protein is CASRTGLNSPLHF.

This clonotype appeared once. A read error may explain this, as a much larger clone is one base away. This chain joins TRBV20-1 and TRBJ2-5; D may be TRBD1 or TRBD2 (6 bases each). Germline-derived CDR1 and CDR2 are DFQATT and SNEGSKA (reference sequence). The CDR3 sequence is 16 residues long. The CDR3 sequence is CSARSTWGAGWETPYF. The CDR3 DNA reads TGCAGTGCTAGGTCAACGTGGGGGGCGGGATGGGAGACCCCGTACTTC.

Only a few counts were recorded for this clonotype. The CDR3 is CASSLDSRNFGYTF. The CDR3 DNA is TGTGCCAGCAGCTTAGATTCAAGGAATTTTGGCTACACCTTC. The rearrangement uses TRBV11-2 and TRBJ1-2; D gene uncertain. This CDR3 contains 14 residues. V was trimmed by 0 bases and J by 7 bases, leaving 12 bases between them. Germline V gives CDR1 SGHAT, CDR2 FQNNGV.

This clonotype was counted only a few times. The chain links TRBV12-3 or TRBV12-4 to TRBJ2-5; TRBD1 matches 12 bases. The trim removed 5 bases at V and 3 bases at J, leaving 4 bases unmatched. This CDR3 comprises 15 residues. This CDR3 is CASSRDRGREETQYF. CDR3 bases: TGTGCCAGCAGTCGGGACAGGGGGCGAGAAGAGACCCAGTACTTC.

The chain links TRBV20-1 to TRBJ1-4; D possibly corresponds to TRBD1 (6 bases). V was trimmed by 1 base and J by 1 base, leaving 13 bases between them. This CDR3 spans 16 amino acids. Looked up from germline, CDR1 is DFQATT and CDR2 is SNEGSKA (reference sequence). Written as DNA, the CDR3 is TGCAGTGCTAGAGGGCCAGCAGGGGTAACTAATGAAAAACTGTTTTTT. Translating gives CSARGPAGVTNEKLFF.

The chain joins TRBV5-1 to TRBJ2-7; TRBD1 aligns across 7 bases. The germline gives CDR1 SGHRS, CDR2 YFSETQ. The CDR3 runs to 15 residues. Trimming removed 0 bases from V and 6 bases from J; junction bases left unmatched: 9. CDR3: CASSLGGRGYGEQYF. The CDR3 DNA sequence: TGCGCCAGCAGCTTGGGGGGCAGGGGGTATGGCGAGCAGTACTTC. Using reference TRBV5-1 and TRBJ2-7 for the parts outside the CDR3, the full variable domain is KAGVTQTPRYLIKTRGQQVTLSCSPISGHRSVSWYQQTPGQGLQFLFEYFSETQRNKGNFPGRFSGRQFSNSRSEMNVSTLELGDSALYLCASSLGGRGYGEQYFGPGTRLTVT.

This clonotype was observed a few times. The rearrangement joins TRBV4-3 to TRBJ1-4; tentatively, D is TRBD1 (5 bases). The CDR3 has 15 residues. Germline V gene sequence: CDR1 LGHNA, CDR2 YSLEER. V lost 4 bases and J lost 2, with 11 bases in between. The CDR3: CASSRIRGTNEKLFF. CDR3 sequence (DNA): TGCGCCAGCAGCCGGATAAGGGGTACTAATGAAAAACTGTTTTTT.

This clonotype was seen ten or more times. V and J are TRBV12-3 or TRBV12-4 and TRBJ1-6, with D uncertain. With 2 bases removed from V and 12 bases from J, the gap between germline ends came to 5 bases. This CDR3 is built from 11 residues. Here the CDR3 DNA reads TGTGCCAGCAGTTTAACGCAACCCCTCCACTTT. It specifies CASSLTQPLHF.

CDR3 sequence (DNA): TGTGCCAGTAGTAGTAACAGGTTTACCCAAACGTGGAGTGAAGCTTTCTTT. This sequence encodes CASSSNRFTQTWSEAFF. This chain links TRBV19 with TRBJ1-1; D might be TRBD1 (5 bases). The CDR3 is made up of 17 amino acids. CDR1 is LNHDA and CDR2 is SQIVND in the germline V gene (reference sequence). The germline V and J ends were trimmed by 4 bases and 7 bases, with 25 bases remaining between them.

This clonotype was counted a few times. The gene calls are TRBV10-3 and TRBJ2-7; 8 bases match TRBD2. The V segment lost 10 bases and the J segment 3 bases; nucleotides outside the gene matches: 14. Germline loops: CDR1 ENHRY, CDR2 SYGVKD. The CDR3 is 15 residues long. CDR3 sequence: CASQPGGRPIYEQYF. The CDR3 bases are TGTGCCAGCCAACCCGGCGGGAGGCCAATCTACGAGCAGTACTTC.

This clonotype was detected many times. The V and J genes are TRBV10-1 and TRBJ1-3; the D is unclear. The CDR3 is 16 residues long. Trimming took off 0 bases at V and 2 bases at J, with 11 bases between the two ends. Germline V CDR1 and CDR2: WNHNN, SYGVQD (reference sequence). CDR3 amino acids: CASSESGTLPGNTIYF. The CDR3 nucleotides read TGCGCCAGCAGTGAGTCGGGAACTCTACCTGGAAACACCATATATTTT.

About this clonotype: At one end the junction does not follow the germline gene, possibly because of a read error. The chain couples TRBV4-3 to TRBJ1-2; 10 bases are shared with TRBD1. CDR1 and CDR2 from the germline V gene are LGHNA and YSLEER. The CDR3 runs to 10 residues. CDR3 sequence (DNA): TGCGCCAGCAGCCATAGACAGGGGGCTTTC. This gives the protein CASSHRQGAF.

This sequence joins TRBV20-1 and TRBJ2-7; D remains unclear. CDR1 and CDR2 from the germline V gene are DFQATT and SNEGSKA (reference sequence). V lost 2 bases to trimming and J lost 1 base, with 18 bases between them. The CDR3 extends over 16 amino acids. The CDR3 region has the DNA TGCAGTGCTAGATTTGGGGATGGGGAATATTCCTACGAGCAGTACTTC. Amino acid sequence: CSARFGDGEYSYEQYF.

This chain connects TRBV12-3 or TRBV12-4 to TRBJ2-5; D unresolved. The CDR3 is 13 amino acids. V lost 7 bases to trimming and J lost 5 bases, with 14 bases between them. CDR3 loop: CASTRLVWETQYF. DNA of the CDR3: TGTGCCAGCACCCGGTTGGTCTGGGAGACCCAGTACTTC.

This clonotype was counted only a few times. The CDR3 loop reads CASSQDRSGGGYEQYF. The CDR3 nucleotides are TGCGCCAGCAGCCAAGATCGGAGTGGGGGCGGGTACGAGCAGTACTTC. The chain is built from TRBV4-3 and TRBJ2-7; a possible D gene is TRBD1 (6 bases). V shed 0 bases and J shed 4 bases, with 16 bases lying between them. The germline gives CDR1 LGHNA, CDR2 YSLEER. This CDR3 region has 16 residues.

The rearrangement uses TRBV7-2 and TRBJ1-6; 9 bases map to TRBD1. CDR3 size: 16 residues. J gave up 7 bases and V 6 bases, and 10 bases lay outside the gene matches. Germline CDR1 and CDR2: SGHTA and FQGNSA. CDR3 DNA: TGTGCCAGCAGTCAAGGACAGGGGCTAAAGAATTCACCCCTCCACTTT. Translation: CASSQGQGLKNSPLHF.

There are many counts of this clonotype. The rearrangement uses TRBV19 and TRBJ2-2; D may be TRBD1 (6 bases). V lost 0 bases and J lost 7, with 9 bases in between. CDR3 length: 14 residues. Germline values: CDR1 LNHDA, CDR2 SQIVND (reference sequence). In nucleotides, the CDR3 is TGTGCCAGTAGTATAGACGCACAGGGCGGGGAGCTGTTTTTT. It is translated as CASSIDAQGGELFF. The whole variable domain, remainder taken from reference TRBV19 and TRBJ2-2, is DGGITQSPKYLFRKEGQNVTLSCEQNLNHDAMYWYRQDPGQGLRLIYYSQIVNDFQKGDIAEGYSVSREKKESFPLTVTSAQKNPTAFYLCASSIDAQGGELFFGEGSRLTVL.

The chain couples TRBV6-5 to TRBJ1-6; D unresolved. This CDR3 has 14 amino acids. Germline loops: CDR1 MNHEY, CDR2 SVGAGI. Trimming took off 2 bases at V and 9 bases at J, with 11 bases between the two ends. In DNA form, the CDR3 reads TGTGCCAGCAGTTACAAGGGTACGTCTTCACCCCTCCACTTT. It translates to CASSYKGTSSPLHF.

This clonotype was seen only a few times. The chain uses TRBV6-6 and TRBJ1-2, with 7 positions matching TRBD1. Germline V gives CDR1 MNHNY, CDR2 SVGAGI (reference sequence). Losses at the gene ends were 8 bases for V and 3 bases for J; bases not matched to a gene: 6. The CDR3 spans 13 residues. The CDR3 is CASSLGQHYGYTF. CDR3 nucleotides: TGTGCCAGCTCCTTGGGACAGCACTATGGCTACACCTTC.

This chain connects TRBV7-9 to TRBJ2-6; 8 bases match TRBD2. Germline trimming cut 5 bases from V and 5 bases from J; bases unmatched to any gene: 2. This CDR3 spans 14 amino acids. Germline CDR1 reads SEHNR; CDR2 reads FQNEAQ (reference sequence). CDR3 sequence reads: CASSRSGRANVLTF. Here the CDR3 DNA reads TGTGCCAGCAGCCGTAGCGGGAGGGCCAACGTCCTGACTTTC.

CDR3 sequence: CSAPTNEKLFF. The CDR3 coding sequence is TGCAGTGCACCAACTAATGAAAAACTGTTTTTT. The chain couples TRBV20-1 to TRBJ1-4, with unresolved D. CDR3 length: 11 amino acids. The V end was cut by 6 bases, the J end by 0 bases, with 2 bases between. The germline gives CDR1 DFQATT, CDR2 SNEGSKA (reference sequence).

In this sample, this clonotype turned up many times. The chain has TRBV6-5 and TRBJ1-1; D not certain. The CDR3 totals 12 residues. The ends were cut back, 1 base at V and 5 bases at J, with 5 bases in the middle. Per germline, CDR1 MNHEY and CDR2 SVGAGI. For the CDR3, the DNA is TGTGCCAGCAGTTACTTGGGGACTGAAGCTTTCTTT. Translated: CASSYLGTEAFF.

This clonotype has a single count. No conserved phenylalanine or tryptophan ends this CDR3, so it is likely a read error. The chain recombines TRBV20-1 with TRBJ1-5; D gene ambiguous. This CDR3 region has 13 residues. Between the trimmed V and J ends, which lost 3 bases and 1 base, there was a span of 7 bases. The germline V gene encodes CDR1 DFQATT and CDR2 SNEGSKA (reference sequence). As DNA, the CDR3 is TGCAGTGCTAGTTGGGGAAGCAATCAGCCCCAGCATTCT. It is translated as CSASWGSNQPQHS.

This clonotype showed up many times. The gene calls are TRBV4-1 and TRBJ1-5; tentative D call: TRBD1 (5 bases). The length of the CDR3 is 14 residues. Between the trimmed V and J ends, which lost 0 bases and 7 bases, there was a span of 10 bases. Germline CDR1 and CDR2: MGHRA and YSYEKL. The CDR3 is CASSQDEGRQPQHF. In nucleotides, the CDR3 is TGCGCCAGCAGCCAAGATGAGGGGAGACAGCCCCAGCATTTT.

In its sample, this clonotype was seen many times. The chain recombines TRBV20-1 with TRBJ1-2; D unresolved. With 3 bases removed from V and 2 bases from J, the gap between germline ends came to 10 bases. The CDR3 consists of 13 residues. In germline, CDR1 is DFQATT, CDR2 SNEGSKA (reference sequence). The DNA for the CDR3 is TGCAGTGCTAGTCAAAGAGAGAACTATGGCTACACCTTC. Residues: CSASQRENYGYTF.

To note about this clonotype: This could be a read error, since a much larger clone is one nucleotide away. This sequence joins TRBV2 and TRBJ1-6, with 8 bases aligning to TRBD1. J gave up 7 bases and V 4 bases, and 6 bases lay outside the gene matches. The CDR3 is 15 residues long. Germline CDR1 is SNHLY and CDR2 is FYNNEI. The CDR3 DNA is TGTGCCAGCAGTGGACAGGGGTCAAAAAATTCACCCCTCCACTTT. Encoded protein: CASSGQGSKNSPLHF.

The chain couples TRBV19 to TRBJ2-3; D possibly corresponds to TRBD2 (5 bases). From germline, CDR1 is LNHDA and CDR2 SQIVND (reference sequence). This CDR3 comprises 14 residues. The V and J ends lost 1 base and 3 bases respectively, with 8 bases between them. The CDR3 loop is CASSIVRGTDTQYF. The CDR3 nucleotides are TGTGCCAGTAGTATAGTGAGAGGGACAGATACGCAGTATTTT.

This clonotype was counted between two and nine times. This sequence joins TRBV12-3 or TRBV12-4 and TRBJ1-6; 10 positions match TRBD1. CDR3 length: 18 residues. The trim removed 5 bases at V and 0 bases at J, leaving 7 bases unmatched. The CDR3: CASSPGDRGSSYNSPLHF. The CDR3 coding sequence is TGTGCCAGCAGTCCGGGGGACAGGGGAAGCTCCTATAATTCACCCCTCCACTTT.

V is TRBV6-9 and J is TRBJ2-5, with 12 positions matching TRBD1. The CDR3 totals 15 residues. From germline, CDR1 is MNHGY and CDR2 SVAAGI. Germline trimming cut 5 bases from V and 1 base from J; bases unmatched to any gene: 2. In DNA, the CDR3 is TGTGCCAGCAGTGGGACAGGGGGCCCCCAAGAGACCCAGTACTTC. Encoded protein: CASSGTGGPQETQYF.

This clonotype has just a few counts. With a much larger clone just one base away, this may be a read error. This chain joins TRBV7-8 and TRBJ1-1; no definite D call. CDR1 is SGHVS and CDR2 is FQNEAQ in the germline V gene. The CDR3 totals 15 residues. The CDR3 coding sequence is TGTGCCAGCAGCTTGTCTAAGCCTAGGAACACTGGAGCTTTCTTT. It codes for CASSLSKPRNTGAFF.